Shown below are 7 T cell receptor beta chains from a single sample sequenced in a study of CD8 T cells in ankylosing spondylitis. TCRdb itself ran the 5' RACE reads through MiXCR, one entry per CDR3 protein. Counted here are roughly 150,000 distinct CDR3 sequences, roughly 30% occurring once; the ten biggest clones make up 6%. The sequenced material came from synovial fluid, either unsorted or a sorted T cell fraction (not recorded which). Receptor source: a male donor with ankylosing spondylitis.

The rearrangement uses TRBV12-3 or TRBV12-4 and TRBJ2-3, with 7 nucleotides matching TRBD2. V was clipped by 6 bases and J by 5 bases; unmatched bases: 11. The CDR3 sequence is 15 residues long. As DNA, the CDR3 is TGTGCCAGCAGACTCGGGACTACGGGGATAGATACGCAGTATTTT. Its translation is CASRLGTTGIDTQYF.

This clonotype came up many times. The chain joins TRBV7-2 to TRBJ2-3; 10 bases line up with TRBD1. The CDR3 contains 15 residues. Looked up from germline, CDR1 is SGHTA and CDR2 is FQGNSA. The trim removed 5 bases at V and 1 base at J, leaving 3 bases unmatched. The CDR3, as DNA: TGTGCCAGCAGCGGGACAGGGGTAGGCACAGATACGCAGTATTTT. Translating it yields CASSGTGVGTDTQYF.

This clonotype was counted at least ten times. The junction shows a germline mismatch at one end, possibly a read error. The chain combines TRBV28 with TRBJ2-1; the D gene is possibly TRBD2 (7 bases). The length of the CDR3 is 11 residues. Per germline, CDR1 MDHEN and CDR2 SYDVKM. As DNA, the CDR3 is TGTGCCAGCAGTTGGGGGCGGGAGCGGAGCTTC. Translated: CASSWGRERSF.

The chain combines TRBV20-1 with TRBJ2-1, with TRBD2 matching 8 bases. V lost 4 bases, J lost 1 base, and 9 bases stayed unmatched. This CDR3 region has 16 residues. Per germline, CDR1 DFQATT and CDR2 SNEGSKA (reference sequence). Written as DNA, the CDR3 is TGCAGTGCTACCCCGGGGGGGCTAGGATCCTACAATGAGCAGTTCTTC. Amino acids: CSATPGGLGSYNEQFF.

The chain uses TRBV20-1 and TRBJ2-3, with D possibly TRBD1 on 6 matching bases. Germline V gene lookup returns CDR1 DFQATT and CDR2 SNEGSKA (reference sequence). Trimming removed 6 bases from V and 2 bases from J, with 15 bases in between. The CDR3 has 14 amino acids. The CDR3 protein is CSASGHRLTDTQYF. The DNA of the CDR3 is TGCAGTGCGTCGGGACACCGACTCACAGATACGCAGTATTTT.

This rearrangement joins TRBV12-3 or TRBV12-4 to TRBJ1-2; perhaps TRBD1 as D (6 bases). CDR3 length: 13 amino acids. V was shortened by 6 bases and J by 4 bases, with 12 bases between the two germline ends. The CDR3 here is CASRRGQPYGYTF. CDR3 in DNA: TGTGCCAGCAGACGCGGACAGCCCTATGGCTACACCTTC.

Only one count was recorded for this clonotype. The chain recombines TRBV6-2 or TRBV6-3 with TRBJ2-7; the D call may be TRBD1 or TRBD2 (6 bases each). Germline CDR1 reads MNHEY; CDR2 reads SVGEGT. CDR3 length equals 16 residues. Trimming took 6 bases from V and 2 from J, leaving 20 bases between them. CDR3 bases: TGTGCCAGCAGCTCTCTGAGGGGGGACAACCCCTACGAGCAGTACTTC. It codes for CASSSLRGDNPYEQYF.